This T cell receptor (beta chain) came from a study of cytomegalovirus exposure and HLA in healthy donors. Study-wide points: In an earlier analysis, productive rearrangement rates for most beta V segments clustered near 87% or 30%. Researchers counted roughly 150 TCR beta chains as cytomegalovirus-associated. Most TCRs appeared rarely, but some public TCRs recurred in many donors.

It was healthy bone marrow donors who served as donors. The germline V gene has CDR1 ENHRY and CDR2 SYGVKD. The CDR3 runs 15 residues. Notes on this clone: The target antigen is unknown.

PCR was performed using 60 Vbeta and 13 Jbeta primers. TCRdb's table, derived via immunoSEQ multiplex PCR, lists solely in-frame clones and lacks some. Seen in this sample are roughly 100,000 clones; the ten most common clones hold approximately 3.5%. The origin of this receptor is a middle-aged man in good health and CMV-seronegative. Sequencing was done on a sample of PBMCs. The chain recombines TRBV10-3 with TRBJ2-5; maybe TRBD1 (6 bases). The closer fit of TRBJ2-7 to the DNA end suggests the J call may be wrong. The CDR3 DNA sequence: TGTGCCATCAGTGGGGCAGGGGCACTCTCCTACGAGCAGTACTTC. The encoded protein is CAISGAGALSYEQYF.